Detailed here is one T cell receptor (beta chain). The target antigen is unknown. TCRdb reanalyzed the PCR reads with MiXCR. The data show some 30,000 clones, 33% seen once. This entry belongs to a study of metastatic and nonmetastatic thyroid tumors. Looking at the study overall: Comparison of repertoires was carried out across blood and tumor or nodule tissue from malignant and benign thyroid patients.

Findings and caveats of the study: In blood and tumor, TCR beta diversity was reportedly significantly higher in malignant thyroid tumors than in benign nodules.

The CDR3 has 16 residues. Germline CDR1 and CDR2: DFQATT and SNEGSKA (reference sequence). Trimming cost V 4 bases and J 3 bases, with 22 bases left between them. Nobody among the patients had been given any treatment before thyroid surgery. Sequencing input: tumor tissue. The TCR originated in a female donor with papillary thyroid cancer or a benign thyroid nodule (not recorded which). Some clones in this sample may be carry-over from other donors' samples. The chain links TRBV20-1 to TRBJ2-7; possibly TRBD2 for D (6 bases). The CDR3 DNA follows: TGCAGTGCTACACCCTCGACTAGTCCATCCTTCTACGAGCAGTACTTC. Its protein is CSATPSTSPSFYEQYF.